One and the same sample provided the 32 T cell receptor beta chains below, sequenced in a study of blood T cells in healthy people across ages. Together with a sample-barcoded 5' primer, a J-beta primer mix was included in a second PCR lasting about 7 to 11 cycles. A single record per CDR3 protein comes from TCRdb applying MiXCR to the 5' RACE reads. Of about 600,000 distinct CDR3 sequences in the sample, around 50% were seen once. Material for sequencing was blood. These receptor sequences come from an elderly man in good health.

The CDR3 coding sequence is TGTGCCAGCAGTCGCGGACTAGCCTACAATGAGCAGTTCTTC. This codes for CASSRGLAYNEQFF. This chain uses TRBV25-1 with TRBJ2-1; 7 nucleotides agree with TRBD2. The CDR3 loop spans 14 amino acids. In germline, CDR1 is MGHDK, CDR2 SYGVNS. The ends lost 5 bases at V and 2 bases at J; junction bases unmatched: 3.

On this clonotype: One end of the junction fails to match germline, which may point to a read error. This chain links TRBV7-9 with TRBJ2-1; 7 bases agree with TRBD2. CDR3 length: 14 amino acids. Germline CDR1 SEHNR, CDR2 FQNEAQ (reference sequence). DNA for the CDR3: TGTGTCAGCAGCCGCGGGGGAACCTACAATGAGCAGTTCTTC. It specifies CVSSRGGTYNEQFF.

V usage is TRBV7-9 and J usage is TRBJ2-1; D may be TRBD1 or TRBD2 (5 bases each). The CDR3 runs 15 residues. The V gene's germline CDR1 is SEHNR and CDR2 FQNEAQ (reference sequence). V lost 5 bases and J lost 2, with 13 bases in between. Here the CDR3 DNA reads TGTGCCAGCAGCCCTCCCGGGGCTACCTACAATGAGCAGTTCTTC. Translation: CASSPPGATYNEQFF.

The genes are TRBV29-1 and TRBJ2-3; TRBD1 matches at 9 bases. The germline V gene has CDR1 SQVTM and CDR2 ANQGSEA. The CDR3 consists of 15 residues. The J segment lost 6 bases and the V segment lost 3 bases, leaving 10 bases of the junction unmatched. Here the CDR3 DNA reads TGCAGCGTTGACCTCTCCGGGACAGGGCGGGATACGCAGTATTTT. As protein: CSVDLSGTGRDTQYF.

V is TRBV9 and J is TRBJ1-1, with TRBD1 matching 7 bases. The V and J ends lost 6 bases and 2 bases, in that order; junction bases with no gene match: 10. CDR3 size: 15 residues. Germline CDR1 is SGDLS and CDR2 is YYNGEE. The CDR3 nucleotides read TGTGCCAGCAAACCCAGGGGGGAGGGAAACACTGAAGCTTTCTTT. Translated: CASKPRGEGNTEAFF.

This clonotype has only one observation. J is TRBJ1-1 and V is TRBV2; 8 bases line up with TRBD1. This CDR3 is built from 14 residues. With 6 bases clipped from V and 6 bases from J, the junction kept 9 bases outside the gene matches. The germline CDR1 and CDR2 sequences are SNHLY and FYNNEI. The CDR3 DNA follows: TGTGCCAGCAGGCCTCGGACAGGGCAGGCTGAAGCTTTCTTT. This encodes CASRPRTGQAEAFF.

The genes are TRBV4-2 and TRBJ2-1, with a possible D match to TRBD2 (6 bases). Germline V lookup: CDR1 LGHNA, CDR2 YNFKEQ. The CDR3 runs 14 residues. Trimming removed 4 bases at V and 5 bases at J, with 12 bases between. The CDR3 DNA follows: TGTGCCAGCAGCCGGCGGGATAGCCACAATGAGCAGTTCTTC. Translating it yields CASSRRDSHNEQFF.

This clonotype was counted only a few times. The chain combines TRBV27 with TRBJ2-1; 9 bases are shared with TRBD1. J gave up 9 bases and V 2 bases, and 5 bases lay outside the gene matches. CDR1 is MNHEY, CDR2 SMNVEV, per germline (reference sequence). CDR3 length: 14 amino acids. In DNA form, the CDR3 reads TGTGCCAGCAGTTTAATGGGACAGGGACGTGAGCAGTTCTTC. It yields the protein CASSLMGQGREQFF.

Notes on this clonotype: This may be a read error: a much more frequent sequence differs by one nucleotide. The J gene is TRBJ1-5, the V gene TRBV12-3 or TRBV12-4; 8 bases align to TRBD1. The CDR3 totals 14 residues. The V and J ends lost 6 bases and 4 bases, in that order; junction bases with no gene match: 5. The CDR3 protein is CASRGTGLNQPQHF. The CDR3 region has the DNA TGTGCCAGCAGGGGGACAGGCCTTAATCAGCCCCAGCATTTT.

The CDR3 loop reads CASSGDREAPAHNEQFF. CDR3 coding DNA: TGTGCCAGCAGCGGGGATAGAGAAGCCCCAGCCCACAATGAGCAGTTCTTC. V gene TRBV21-1 combines with J gene TRBJ2-1; TRBD1, the D gene given by the table, was not confirmed from the DNA. TRBV21-1 is a known pseudogene. CDR3 size: 17 residues.

V and J are TRBV12-5 and TRBJ2-7, with D hard to call. Looked up from germline, CDR1 is LGHNT and CDR2 is FRNRAP. V shed 6 bases and J shed 2 bases, with 11 bases lying between them. The CDR3 extends over 13 amino acids. This CDR3 reads CASGTESAYEQYF. The DNA of the CDR3 is TGTGCTAGTGGGACGGAGAGCGCCTACGAGCAGTACTTC.

This clonotype came up a few times. The chain recombines TRBV18 with TRBJ2-7; 8 bases are a match to TRBD2. CDR1 is KGHSH, CDR2 LQKENI, per germline. CDR3 size: 15 residues. The V gene end was trimmed by 3 bases and the J gene end by 3 bases; junction bases not matched to a gene: 7. The CDR3 bases are TGTGCCAGCTCACCTCCTGCGGCGGGAGGCTACGAGCAGTACTTC. It yields the protein CASSPPAAGGYEQYF.

Regarding this clonotype: At one boundary the junction diverges from the germline segment, which might be a read error. The chain uses TRBV20-1 and TRBJ1-1; no definite D call. Per the germline V gene, CDR1 is DFQATT and CDR2 is SNEGSKA (reference sequence). The CDR3 totals 11 residues. The CDR3 here is CRATPDTEAFF. DNA of the CDR3: TGCAGGGCTACGCCCGACACTGAAGCTTTCTTT.

This rearrangement joins TRBV18 to TRBJ2-2; D is perhaps TRBD2 (6 bases). V shed 5 bases and J shed 4 bases, with 11 bases lying between them. The CDR3 totals 14 residues. Germline CDR1 KGHSH, CDR2 LQKENI. This CDR3 reads CASSTRESTGELFF. CDR3 nucleotide sequence: TGTGCCAGCTCAACTCGGGAGAGCACCGGGGAGCTGTTTTTT.

The genes are TRBV12-3 or TRBV12-4 and TRBJ2-3; 10 bases agree with TRBD1. This CDR3 is built from 14 residues. Germline trimming cut 7 bases from V and 4 bases from J; bases unmatched to any gene: 5. The CDR3 coding sequence is TGTGCCAGCACCCTGACAGGGGGCCCAGATACGCAGTATTTT. Translated: CASTLTGGPDTQYF.

The chain joins TRBV5-1 to TRBJ2-2, with 7 positions matching TRBD1. Germline lookup yields CDR1 SGHRS and CDR2 YFSETQ. The CDR3 runs 16 residues. The J segment lost 0 bases and the V segment lost 4 bases, leaving 6 bases of the junction unmatched. The CDR3 reads CASSVSGTANTGELFF. The CDR3 coding sequence is TGCGCCAGCAGCGTCTCCGGGACAGCGAACACCGGGGAGCTGTTTTTT.

This sequence joins TRBV21-1 and TRBJ2-7; TRBD1, as called in the table, went unchecked against the DNA. TRBV21-1 is classified as a pseudogene. The CDR3 consists of 19 residues. As DNA, the CDR3 is TGTGCCAGCAGCTCTCCTTCCGGGACAGACTTATTTAGCTCCTACGAGCAGTACTTC. Its translation is CASSSPSGTDLFSSYEQYF.

The rearrangement uses TRBV29-1 and TRBJ2-5; 7 bases line up with TRBD1. In germline, CDR1 is SQVTM, CDR2 ANQGSEA. With V trimmed by 3 bases and J by 9 bases, 4 bases remained unmatched. CDR3 length: 11 amino acids. In DNA, the CDR3 is TGCAGCGTTGATAGGGGGCGGGCCCAGTACTTC. Translated, it gives CSVDRGRAQYF.

This clonotype has just a few counts. This chain connects TRBV11-2 to TRBJ2-3; a weak D match, TRBD1 (7 bases). The V and J ends lost 2 bases and 11 bases respectively, with 20 bases between them. Germline CDR1 SGHAT, CDR2 FQNNGV. The CDR3 runs 15 residues. The CDR3 spells CASSLSGTVDYQQYF. CDR3 coding DNA: TGTGCCAGCAGCTTATCCGGGACAGTGGACTACCAGCAGTATTTT.

The chain has TRBV27 and TRBJ2-6; 7 bases fit TRBD1. Trimming removed 2 bases from V and 0 bases from J; junction bases left unmatched: 7. Germline lookup yields CDR1 MNHEY and CDR2 SMNVEV (reference sequence). The CDR3 covers 18 residues. The CDR3: CASSLGRDRSSGANVLTF. DNA for the CDR3: TGTGCCAGCAGTTTAGGCCGGGACAGATCCTCTGGGGCCAACGTCCTGACTTTC.

The chain couples TRBV7-2 to TRBJ2-2; D is perhaps TRBD2 (5 bases). The CDR3 runs to 18 residues. V lost 2 bases, J lost 0 bases, and 16 bases lay in between. CDR1 and CDR2 from the germline V gene are SGHTA and FQGNSA. The CDR3 here is CASSLNGMITANTGELFF. In DNA, the CDR3 is TGTGCCAGCAGCTTAAACGGGATGATTACGGCGAACACCGGGGAGCTGTTTTTT.

CDR3 in amino acids: CASRMGTIYLGQFF. The CDR3 nucleotides are TGTGCCAGCAGAATGGGGACAATTTACTTGGGGCAGTTCTTC. This rearrangement joins TRBV7-3 to TRBJ2-1; the D gene is possibly TRBD1 (6 bases). CDR3 length equals 14 residues. The germline V and J ends were trimmed by 6 bases and 12 bases, with 21 bases remaining between them. Germline V gene sequence: CDR1 SGHTA, CDR2 FQGTGA.

This chain uses TRBV3-1 with TRBJ2-3; D remains unclear. The germline V gene has CDR1 LGHDT and CDR2 YNNKEL (reference sequence). V shed 4 bases and J shed 2 bases, with 10 bases lying between them. This CDR3 is 14 amino acids long. This CDR3 reads CASSRRDATDTQYF. CDR3 bases: TGTGCCAGCAGCCGACGCGACGCCACAGATACGCAGTATTTT.

The rearrangement links TRBV29-1 to TRBJ2-3; D is possibly TRBD1 (6 bases). Germline values: CDR1 SQVTM, CDR2 ANQGSEA. Trimming took off 5 bases at V and 11 bases at J, with 11 bases between the two ends. CDR3 length equals 10 residues. The CDR3 sequence: CSVQDSGQYF. CDR3 DNA: TGCAGCGTTCAGGACAGTGGGCAGTATTTT.

This clonotype has only a few counts. The rearrangement uses TRBV9 and TRBJ2-3; 8 bases agree with TRBD1. The CDR3 sequence is 15 residues long. The ends lost 3 bases at V and 4 bases at J; junction bases unmatched: 7. Germline assignment: CDR1 SGDLS and CDR2 YYNGEE. The DNA for the CDR3 is TGTGCCAGCAGCGCGGGACAGGCTGGGTCAGATACGCAGTATTTT. It encodes CASSAGQAGSDTQYF. Variable domain in full (rest from reference TRBV9 and TRBJ2-3): DSGVTQTPKHLITATGQRVTLRCSPRSGDLSVYWYQQSLDQGLQFLIQYYNGEERAKGNILERFSAQQFPDLHSELNLSSLELGDSALYFCASSAGQAGSDTQYFGPGTRLTVL.

Points on this clonotype: This could be a read error, since a much larger clone is one nucleotide away. The V gene is TRBV7-9, the J gene TRBJ2-1; no clear D. There are 16 residues in the CDR3. Germline V gene lookup returns CDR1 SEHNR and CDR2 FQNEAQ (reference sequence). The CDR3 region is CSSSLGFPLPYNEQFF. The CDR3 DNA follows: TGTTCCAGCAGCTTAGGATTTCCGTTACCCTACAATGAGCAGTTCTTC.

This clonotype came up a few times. The rearrangement uses TRBV20-1 and TRBJ2-1; 10 nucleotides line up with TRBD2. V shed 3 bases and J 5 bases; nucleotides not matched to a gene: 7. CDR3 length equals 15 residues. Germline V lookup: CDR1 DFQATT, CDR2 SNEGSKA (reference sequence). The CDR3 is CSARRGLAANNEQFF. In DNA, the CDR3 is TGCAGTGCTAGGCGCGGACTAGCGGCTAACAATGAGCAGTTCTTC.

This clonotype has a count of ten or more. This chain connects TRBV7-6 to TRBJ2-7; a weak D match, TRBD2 (5 bases). V was pared by 5 bases and J by 0 bases, with 11 bases between. This CDR3 is 14 amino acids long. CDR1 SGHVS and CDR2 FNYEAQ come from the germline V gene. The CDR3 sequence is CASSPGSGSYEQYF. The CDR3 DNA reads TGTGCCAGCAGCCCGGGCAGCGGCTCCTACGAGCAGTACTTC. Full variable domain (outside the CDR3, taken from reference TRBV7-6 and TRBJ2-7): GAGVSQSPRYKVTKRGQDVALRCDPISGHVSLYWYRQALGQGPEFLTYFNYEAQQDKSGLPNDRFSAERPEGSISTLTIQRTEQRDSAMYRCASSPGSGSYEQYFGPGTRLTVT.

In the case of this clonotype: At one boundary the junction diverges from the germline segment, which might be a read error. J is TRBJ1-4 and V is TRBV6-6; D not resolved. Per germline, CDR1 MNHNY and CDR2 SVGAGI (reference sequence). This CDR3 has 14 residues. CDR3 nucleotide sequence: TGTGCCAGCAGTTGCTCGAGTAGTAATGAAAACCTGTTTTTT. Residues: CASSCSSSNENLFF.

This clonotype was seen a few times. This chain links TRBV20-1 with TRBJ2-7; 10 bases match TRBD1. Germline V gives CDR1 DFQATT, CDR2 SNEGSKA (reference sequence). This CDR3 is built from 15 residues. The V gene end was trimmed by 6 bases and the J gene end by 4 bases; junction bases not matched to a gene: 12. This CDR3 is CSAKRAGTGDYEQYF. The CDR3 DNA is TGCAGTGCAAAGAGGGCAGGGACAGGGGATTACGAGCAGTACTTC.

The chain combines TRBV20-1 with TRBJ1-5; the D gene is possibly TRBD1 (6 bases). From germline, CDR1 is DFQATT and CDR2 SNEGSKA (reference sequence). This CDR3 spans 15 amino acids. The V gene lost 3 bases and the J gene lost 4 bases, with 16 bases spanning the gap. The CDR3 sequence is CSARKNPDRNQPQHF. In DNA, the CDR3 is TGCAGTGCTAGGAAAAACCCCGACAGGAATCAGCCCCAGCATTTT.

The chain couples TRBV10-3 to TRBJ2-3; D gene unclear. The CDR3 length is 15 residues. Germline-derived CDR1 and CDR2 are ENHRY and SYGVKD. With 2 bases removed from V and 0 bases from J, the gap between germline ends came to 9 bases. CDR3 sequence: CAISEGYSSTDTQYF. DNA for the CDR3: TGTGCCATCAGTGAGGGGTACTCTAGCACAGATACGCAGTATTTT.